This is a list of T cell receptor beta chains from one sample in a study of blood T cell repertoires in COVID-19. Using immunoSEQ multiplex PCR, the repertoire was profiled, and TCRdb retains in-frame clones only, with some absent. The sample shows 70,000 to 85,000 clones, roughly 84% of them seen only once. The sequenced sample was peripheral blood. These receptors came from a man aged 70 or older with active or convalescent COVID-19. Both conserved end residues are part of each CDR3. A D gene is named only where the DNA matches it firmly. Clone size is not always given. Where it is, it says once, few, many or a class for expanded clones.

clone_size,v_call,j_call,d_call,cdr3_nt,cdr3_aa
few,TRBV5-1,TRBJ1-3,TRBD1,TGCGCCAGTAGTATAGGACAGGACACCATATATTTT,CASSIGQDTIYF
.,TRBV19,TRBJ2-2,TRBD2,TGTGCCAGTAGTATAAGCGGGAGTGACACCGGGGAGCTGTTTTTT,CASSISGSDTGELFF
.,TRBV7-3,TRBJ2-5,TRBD1,TGTGCCAGCAGCTTTACAGGGGGAGAGACCCAGTACTTC,CASSFTGGETQYF
.,TRBV5-1,TRBJ1-6,.,TGCGCCAGCAGCTCAAACGGACTGTATAATTCACCCCTCCACTTT,CASSSNGLYNSPLHF
once,TRBV7-6,TRBJ2-3,.,TGTGCCAGCAGCTTAGGGGCTTGGGAGGATACGCAGTATTTT,CASSLGAWEDTQYF
.,TRBV5-4,TRBJ2-1,TRBD1,TGTGCCAGCAGCTTAGCCGGGACAGACAATGAGCAGTTCTTC,CASSLAGTDNEQFF
.,TRBV24-1,TRBJ2-2,.,TGTGCCACCAGTGATTCTTGGAGCACCGGGGAGCTGTTTTTT,CATSDSWSTGELFF
.,TRBV27,TRBJ2-7,TRBD1,TGTGCCAGCAGTTACAGGGGGCTTGGGGAGCAGTACTTC,CASSYRGLGEQYF
.,TRBV7-9,TRBJ1-3,TRBD1,TGTGCCAGCAGCCGACAGGGATCCACCATATATTTT,CASSRQGSTIYF
once,TRBV6-5,TRBJ1-2,.,TGTGCCAGCGATTCCGAGACGCGGAACTATGGCTACACCTTC,CASDSETRNYGYTF
few,TRBV5-1,TRBJ2-7,.,TGCGCCAGCAGCGTTCAAGCTCATTCCTACGAGCAGTACTTC,CASSVQAHSYEQYF
.,TRBV15,TRBJ2-7,TRBD1,TGTGCCACCAGCAGAGAAGGACAGGGTTACGAGCAGTACTTC,CATSREGQGYEQYF
.,TRBV1,TRBJ2-7,.,TGCACCAGCAACTTCCGTGGGACTAGCCCCCCCTACGAGCAGTACTTC,CTSNFRGTSPPYEQYF
.,TRBV3-1/TRBV3-2,TRBJ2-3,.,TGTGCCAGCAGCCCCCCTAGCACAGATACGCAGTATTTT,CASSPPSTDTQYF
.,TRBV13,TRBJ2-5,TRBD1,TGTGCCAGCAGCACCCGACAGGGGTACCAAGAGACCCAGTACTTC,CASSTRQGYQETQYF
.,TRBV5-1,TRBJ2-3,.,TGCGCCAGCAGCTCTAGGACAGGCACAGATACGCAGTATTTT,CASSSRTGTDTQYF
.,TRBV6-5,TRBJ2-1,.,TGTGCCAGCAGCCCCGACAGACACTACAATGAGCAGTTCTTC,CASSPDRHYNEQFF
.,TRBV30,TRBJ2-7,TRBD2,TGTGCCTGGAAGAGGGCGGGAGGGCCGTGGGAGCAGTACTTC,CAWKRAGGPWEQYF
.,TRBV11-2,TRBJ2-7,.,TGTGCCAGCAGCTTAACAGGTTTGTCCTACGAGCAGTACTTC,CASSLTGLSYEQYF
.,TRBV11-2,TRBJ1-5,.,TGTGCCAGCAGCTTAGGAACAGGGACTCAGCCCCAGCATTTT,CASSLGTGTQPQHF
.,TRBV28,TRBJ1-2,.,TGTGCCAGCAGTTTTTCTGGGCCCGTGTTTATCTATGGCTACACCTTC,CASSFSGPVFIYGYTF
.,TRBV18,TRBJ2-3,.,TGTGCCAGCTCACCCACGGTTGACACAGATACGCAGTATTTT,CASSPTVDTDTQYF
.,TRBV5-1,TRBJ1-1,TRBD1,TGCGCCAGCAGCCCAAGGGGACAGGTTGAAGCTTTCTTT,CASSPRGQVEAFF
.,TRBV1,TRBJ2-7,.,TGCACCAGCAGCCATAGTCTTCAATCGCAACCGTGGGAGCAGTACTTC,CTSSHSLQSQPWEQYF
.,TRBV2,TRBJ2-5,.,TGTGCCAGCAGATACAGGGTTACGGAGACCCAGTACTTC,CASRYRVTETQYF
.,TRBV11-3,TRBJ2-1,.,TGTGCCAGCAGCGCCAGTAGATCCCCCACGGGTGAGCAGTTCTTC,CASSASRSPTGEQFF
.,TRBV7-9,TRBJ2-7,TRBD2,TGTGCCAGCAGCTTAGATGGGGGGGCCTACGAGCAGTACTTC,CASSLDGGAYEQYF
.,TRBV7-9,TRBJ1-4,TRBD1,TGTGCCAGCAGCGGGACAGGGGATATAAATGAAAAACTGTTTTTT,CASSGTGDINEKLFF
few,TRBV5-6,TRBJ2-7,TRBD1,TGTGCCAGCAGCTTAGGGGGCGATACCTACGAGCAGTACTTC,CASSLGGDTYEQYF
.,TRBV30,TRBJ1-1,.,TGTGCCTGGACTAGGGGAAGGAACACTGAAGCTTTCTTT,CAWTRGRNTEAFF
.,TRBV24-1,TRBJ1-5,.,TGTGCCACCAGTGATAACAGGGCGGACTTATATCAGCCCCAGCATTTT,CATSDNRADLYQPQHF
.,TRBV5-4,TRBJ2-6,.,TGTGCCAGCAGACCGACAGCTGGGGCCAACGTCCTGACTTTC,CASRPTAGANVLTF
.,TRBV2,TRBJ2-7,.,TGTGCCAGTCGTTCAGGGGTCGTCTACGAGCAGTACTTC,CASRSGVVYEQYF
.,TRBV5-1,TRBJ2-7,.,TGCGCCAGCAGCTTGGATGCAATTTCCTACGAGCAGTACTTC,CASSLDAISYEQYF
once,TRBV4-1,TRBJ2-7,.,TGCGCCAGCAGCCAAGCCCTTCCTCGGGACTCCTGGAACTACGAGCAGTACTTC,CASSQALPRDSWNYEQYF
.,TRBV19,TRBJ2-1,TRBD2,TGTGCCAGTAGTATCGGAGGGACTAGCAATCGGAATGAGCAGTTCTTC,CASSIGGTSNRNEQFF
.,TRBV19,TRBJ2-2,.,TGTGCCAGTAGTATACAGGGCACGAACACCGGGGAGCTGTTTTTT,CASSIQGTNTGELFF
.,TRBV18,TRBJ2-7,.,TGTGCCAGCTCACCAACCGAACAGGAGAGGTACTTC,CASSPTEQERYF
.,TRBV30,TRBJ1-5,TRBD1,TGTGCCTGGTCCCCCGGGACAGGCTTTTTCGGCAATCAGCCCCAGCATTTT,CAWSPGTGFFGNQPQHF
.,TRBV3-1/TRBV3-2,TRBJ1-5,TRBD1,TGTGCCAGCAGCCGGGTACAGGGGAGTGGGCCCCAGCATTTT,CASSRVQGSGPQHF